This T cell receptor (beta chain) originates from a study of a mutant IDH1 vaccine in newly diagnosed glioma listed by TCRdb under 2021. Concerning the study at large: Of the 32 patients who were treated, about 60% were male and about 40% were female, and the mean age was around 41 years. Before enrollment, most patients had been given radiochemotherapy with temozolomide as standard therapy, while the rest had received either radiotherapy alone or temozolomide alone. Six visits were used for peripheral blood collection: V03 (baseline), V05, V07, V10, V12 and V13. For exploratory analyses, 25 to 30 treated patients had longitudinal TCRB deep sequencing done wherever samples were available.

The CDR3 starts with the cysteine, ends with the phenylalanine, and has 13 residues. Left in the record is the CDR3 DNA by itself, 39 bases read in frame from the first base. Ends trimmed: V by 10 bases, J by 7 bases; bases unmatched to a gene: 8. CDR1 SEHNR and CDR2 FQNEAQ were looked up in the germline V gene (reference sequence). Libraries were built with the immunoSEQ multiplex PCR assay. Rearranged TCR beta chain sequences were amplified using the hsTCRB Kit according to the manufacturer's protocol. Sequencing of TCRB libraries was carried out on an Illumina MiSeq. For the original study's pipeline: Demultiplexing, trimming and gene mapping were performed with the kit vendor's proprietary platform. In TCRdb, the immuneACCESS table is reduced to in-frame sequences with V and J assigned. These tables do not hold every clone; where another copy was compared, an unresolved V gene accounts for under half, and the others remain unexplained. Clonal size and the V and J genes are those of that table, whereas D and trimming came from the DNA. The sample table records 20,000 to 25,000 clones; about 85% of these occur just once. 5% to 6% of the sample lies in the top ten.

A note on this clone: The antigen this receptor binds is unknown. Within one base of it there is no much larger clone, and no base qualities were kept.

Points the paper makes about the study in general: Selection of PBMC samples for TCRB deep sequencing was based on availability. Across multiple MHC alleles, vaccine-induced immune responses were seen in 85% to 95% of patients. According to the authors, sample limitations meant that analyses of patient blood samples could not be reproduced. Changes in the top peripheral T cell clonotypes picked up by TCRB sequencing did not appear to be linked to pseudoprogression.

The time point label on this specimen signifies: baseline, week 1 (first vaccination visit). The treatment or condition label here, explained by the study, means: pre-vaccination baseline after standard-of-care therapy. Donors had newly diagnosed WHO grade 3 or 4 IDH1-mutant astrocytomas with loss of nuclear ATRX. The samples were drawn from NOA16, a multicentre, single-arm, open-label phase I trial in Germany that tested a mutant IDH1 peptide vaccine in humans for the first time. For immunogenicity testing, the blood drawn at visit V03 was used as the baseline sample. Genomic DNA for TCRB sequencing was isolated from EDTA blood with the DNeasy Blood and Tissue Kit.

The chain couples TRBV7-9 to TRBJ1-4; 8 central bases correspond to TRBD1. The sample here was PBMCs, taken from a glioma patient treated with radiotherapy, temozolomide or both. The sequence derives from a man between 35 and 55 years old with glioma. In nucleotide form, the sequence is TGTGCCACCGCTGCCGGACAGGGTGAAAAACTGTTTTTT. It encodes CATAAGQGEKLFF.